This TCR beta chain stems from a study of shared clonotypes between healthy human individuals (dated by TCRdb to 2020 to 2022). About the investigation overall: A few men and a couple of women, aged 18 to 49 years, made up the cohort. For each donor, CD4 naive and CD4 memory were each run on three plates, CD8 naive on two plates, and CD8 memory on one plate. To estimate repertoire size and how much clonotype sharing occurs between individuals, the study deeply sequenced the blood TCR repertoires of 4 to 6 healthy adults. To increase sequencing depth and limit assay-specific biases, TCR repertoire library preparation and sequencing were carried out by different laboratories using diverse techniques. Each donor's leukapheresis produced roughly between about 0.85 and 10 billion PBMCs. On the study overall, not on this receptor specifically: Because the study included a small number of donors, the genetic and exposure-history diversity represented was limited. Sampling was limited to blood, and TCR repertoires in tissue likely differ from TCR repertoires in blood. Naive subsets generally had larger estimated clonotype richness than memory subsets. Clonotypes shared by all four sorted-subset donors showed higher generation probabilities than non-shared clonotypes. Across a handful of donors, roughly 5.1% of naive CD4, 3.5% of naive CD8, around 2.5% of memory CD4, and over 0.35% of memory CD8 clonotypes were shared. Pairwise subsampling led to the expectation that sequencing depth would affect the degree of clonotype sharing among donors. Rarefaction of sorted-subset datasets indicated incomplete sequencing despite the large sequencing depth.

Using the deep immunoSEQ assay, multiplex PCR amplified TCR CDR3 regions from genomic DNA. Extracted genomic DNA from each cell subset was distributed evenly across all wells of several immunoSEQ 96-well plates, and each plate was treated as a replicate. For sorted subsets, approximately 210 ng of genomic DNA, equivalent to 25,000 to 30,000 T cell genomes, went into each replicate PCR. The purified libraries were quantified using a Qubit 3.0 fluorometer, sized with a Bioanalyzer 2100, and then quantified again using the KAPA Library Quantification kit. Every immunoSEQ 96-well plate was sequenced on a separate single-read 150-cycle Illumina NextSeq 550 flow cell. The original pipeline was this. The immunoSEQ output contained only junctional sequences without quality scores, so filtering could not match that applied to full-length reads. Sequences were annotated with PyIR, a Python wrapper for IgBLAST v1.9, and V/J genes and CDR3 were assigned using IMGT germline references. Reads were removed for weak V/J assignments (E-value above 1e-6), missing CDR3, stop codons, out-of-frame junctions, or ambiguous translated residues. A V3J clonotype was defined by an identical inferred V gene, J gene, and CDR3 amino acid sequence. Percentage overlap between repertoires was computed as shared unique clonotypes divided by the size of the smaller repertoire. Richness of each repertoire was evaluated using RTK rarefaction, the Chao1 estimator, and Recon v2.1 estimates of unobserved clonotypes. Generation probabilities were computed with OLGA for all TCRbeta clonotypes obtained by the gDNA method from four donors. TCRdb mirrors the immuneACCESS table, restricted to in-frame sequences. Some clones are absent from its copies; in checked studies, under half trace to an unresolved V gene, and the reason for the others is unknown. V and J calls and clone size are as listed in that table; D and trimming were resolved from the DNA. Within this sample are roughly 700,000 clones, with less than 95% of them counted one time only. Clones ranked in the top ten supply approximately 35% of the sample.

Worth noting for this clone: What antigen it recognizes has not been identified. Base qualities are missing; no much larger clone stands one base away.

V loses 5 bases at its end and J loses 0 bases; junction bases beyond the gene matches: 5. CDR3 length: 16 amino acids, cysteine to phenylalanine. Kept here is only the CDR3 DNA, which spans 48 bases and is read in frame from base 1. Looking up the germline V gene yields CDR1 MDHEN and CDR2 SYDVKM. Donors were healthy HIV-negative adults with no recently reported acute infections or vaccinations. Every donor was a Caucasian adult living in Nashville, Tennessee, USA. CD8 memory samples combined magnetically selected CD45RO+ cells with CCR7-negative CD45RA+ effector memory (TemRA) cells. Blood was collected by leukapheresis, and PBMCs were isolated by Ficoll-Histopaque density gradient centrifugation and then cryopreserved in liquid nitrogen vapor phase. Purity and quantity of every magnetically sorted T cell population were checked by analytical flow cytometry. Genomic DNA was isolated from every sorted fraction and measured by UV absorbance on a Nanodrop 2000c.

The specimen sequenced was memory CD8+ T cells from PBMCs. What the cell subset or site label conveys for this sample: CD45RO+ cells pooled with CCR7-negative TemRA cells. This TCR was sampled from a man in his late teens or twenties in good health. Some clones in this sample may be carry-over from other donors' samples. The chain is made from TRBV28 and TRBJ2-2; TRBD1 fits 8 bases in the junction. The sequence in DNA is TGTGCCAGCAGTCCCGACAGGGGCGCGAACACCGGGGAGCTGTTTTTT. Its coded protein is CASSPDRGANTGELFF.